Below are 27 T cell receptor beta chains sequenced from a single sample in a study of T cell clones after liver transplantation. Measured with immunoSEQ multiplex PCR; TCRdb has only the in-frame clones, and not every one. Seen here are fewer than 85,000 clones, about 80% observed once, and the top ten hold approximately 0.81%. The sequences come from CD4+ T cells from blood, collected 12 months after liver transplant. These receptors all come from a human patient who received a liver transplant. Part of the T cells may come from the graft donor.

This clone is a singleton in its sample. The rearrangement links TRBV6-6 to TRBJ2-1, with D maybe TRBD2 (6 bases). Germline CDR1 is MNHNY and CDR2 is SVGAGI (reference sequence). V lost 7 bases to trimming and J lost 8 bases, with 18 bases between them. The CDR3 runs 14 residues. This chain's CDR3 is CASTRLAGSDEQFF. Here the CDR3 DNA reads TGTGCCAGCACCCGATTGGCGGGAAGCGATGAGCAGTTCTTC.

The chain recombines TRBV18 with TRBJ1-4; D might be TRBD1 (5 bases). The CDR3 loop spans 15 amino acids. Looked up from germline, CDR1 is KGHSH and CDR2 is LQKENI. V was pared by 6 bases and J by 3 bases, with 14 bases between. The CDR3 spells CASSGFRVANEKLFF. The DNA for the CDR3 is TGTGCCAGCTCCGGCTTCAGGGTGGCTAATGAAAAACTGTTTTTT.

On this clone itself: A junction end diverges from the germline sequence, so it may reflect a read error. The V gene is TRBV5-1, the J gene TRBJ2-1, with 9 bases matching TRBD1. CDR3 length: 16 residues. Germline assignment: CDR1 SGHRS and CDR2 YFSETQ. CDR3 in amino acids: CASSLGWDRDYNEQFF. CDR3 DNA sequence: TGCGCCAGCAGTTTGGGGTGGGACAGGGACTACAATGAGCAGTTCTTC.

The chain employs TRBV28 and TRBJ1-4; 7 bases are shared with TRBD1. Trimming removed 4 bases from V and 6 bases from J; junction bases left unmatched: 5. CDR1 is MDHEN, CDR2 SYDVKM, per germline. This CDR3 spans 14 amino acids. As DNA, the CDR3 is TGTGCCAGCAGTTCAGGGGGAGGCGATGAAAAACTGTTTTTT. Translated, it gives CASSSGGGDEKLFF.

This clone was seen ten or more times. This chain links TRBV6-5 with TRBJ2-7, with D perhaps given as TRBD1 or TRBD2 (7 bases each). Trimming shortened V by 5 bases and J by 3 bases, and 14 bases separated the two germline ends. Germline V gene sequence: CDR1 MNHEY, CDR2 SVGAGI. This CDR3 has 14 amino acids. The CDR3 spells CASSRLAGGYEQYF. The CDR3 DNA follows: TGTGCCAGCAGTCGACTAGCAGGGGGCTACGAGCAGTACTTC.

The chain is built from TRBV2 and TRBJ1-1; weak D call: TRBD1 (5 bases). Germline V lookup: CDR1 SNHLY, CDR2 FYNNEI. V gave up 4 bases and J gave up 4 bases, with 13 bases separating them. CDR3 size: 14 residues. The CDR3 DNA reads TGTGCCAGCAGTGCTTTGGGGCCGGCCACTGAAGCTTTCTTT. Its translation is CASSALGPATEAFF.

The chain carries TRBV2 and TRBJ2-1, with 8 bases aligning to TRBD2. The junction had 9 bases not matched to a gene; V was cut back by 5 bases and J by 12 bases. The CDR3 extends over 13 amino acids. The germline gives CDR1 SNHLY, CDR2 FYNNEI. The CDR3 DNA follows: TGTGCCAGCAGTCGCGCAGCCGCGGGGGGGCAGTTCTTC. It encodes CASSRAAAGGQFF. Drawing the rest from reference TRBV2 and TRBJ2-1, the complete variable domain is EPEVTQTPSHQVTQMGQEVILRCVPISNHLYFYWYRQILGQKVEFLVSFYNNEISEKSEIFDDQFSVERPDGSNFTLKIRSTKLEDSAMYFCASSRAAAGGQFFGPGTRLTVL.

The V call is TRBV4-1, the J call TRBJ2-6; 7 positions match TRBD1. The CDR3 covers 13 residues. Germline values: CDR1 MGHRA, CDR2 YSYEKL. V was clipped by 4 bases and J by 8 bases; unmatched bases: 2. The CDR3 sequence: CASSLTGTNVLTF. The CDR3 DNA reads TGCGCCAGCAGCCTGACAGGGACCAACGTCCTGACTTTC.

CDR3 DNA sequence: TGTGCCAGTAGTCGACAGGGGAAGGGCTCCTACAATGAGCAGTTCTTC. Protein product: CASSRQGKGSYNEQFF. The chain uses TRBV19 and TRBJ2-1; 8 nucleotides align to TRBD1. The junction had 6 bases not matched to a gene; V was cut back by 5 bases and J by 0 bases. Germline values: CDR1 LNHDA, CDR2 SQIVND (reference sequence). This CDR3 is built from 16 residues. The full variable domain, with the rest looked up from reference TRBV19 and TRBJ2-1, is DGGITQSPKYLFRKEGQNVTLSCEQNLNHDAMYWYRQDPGQGLRLIYYSQIVNDFQKGDIAEGYSVSREKKESFPLTVTSAQKNPTAFYLCASSRQGKGSYNEQFFGPGTRLTVL.

This chain connects TRBV19 to TRBJ1-2, with 7 bases lining up with TRBD1. With 0 bases clipped from V and 4 bases from J, the junction kept 2 bases outside the gene matches. Germline V gene data show CDR1 as LNHDA and CDR2 as SQIVND (reference sequence). There are 14 residues in the CDR3. As DNA, the CDR3 is TGTGCCAGTAGTATAGACGACAGGGTCTATGGCTACACCTTC. Translation gives CASSIDDRVYGYTF.

The chain uses TRBV9 and TRBJ2-6; D unclear. CDR3 length: 16 amino acids. Trimming shortened V by 0 bases and J by 2 bases, and 9 bases separated the two germline ends. CDR1 SGDLS and CDR2 YYNGEE come from the germline V gene. This CDR3 reads CASSVGFDPGANVLTF. As DNA, the CDR3 is TGTGCCAGCAGCGTAGGATTTGACCCTGGGGCCAACGTCCTGACTTTC.

This rearrangement joins TRBV5-1 to TRBJ2-6, with D hard to call. CDR1 and CDR2 from the germline V gene are SGHRS and YFSETQ. This CDR3 comprises 14 residues. Trimming cost V 6 bases and J 0 bases, with 7 bases left between them. For the CDR3, the DNA is TGCGCCAGCACAGAGGACTCTGGGGCCAACGTCCTGACTTTC. Residues: CASTEDSGANVLTF.

This clone has a handful of counts. The rearrangement uses TRBV6-1 and TRBJ1-5; D is ambiguous. This CDR3 has 12 residues. Trimming stripped 4 bases from V and 6 bases from J, with 7 bases between. CDR1 is MNHNS, CDR2 SASEGT, per germline. DNA of the CDR3: TGTGCCAGCAGTGTAATGGCTCAGCCCCAGCATTTT. It specifies CASSVMAQPQHF.

This clone was seen a few times. The V gene is TRBV28, the J gene TRBJ1-1, with D hard to call. CDR1 and CDR2 (germline): MDHEN, SYDVKM. This CDR3 has 11 residues. V was clipped by 6 bases and J by 5 bases, with 7 bases between them. CDR3 loop: CASRGNTEAFF. CDR3 DNA: TGTGCCAGCAGAGGGAATACTGAAGCTTTCTTT.

The chain employs TRBV7-8 and TRBJ1-2, with TRBD1 as a possible D gene (5 bases). V was clipped by 3 bases and J by 8 bases, with 22 bases between them. Per germline, CDR1 SGHVS and CDR2 FQNEAQ. The CDR3 is 16 amino acids. In DNA form, the CDR3 reads TGTGCCAGCAGCTTTTCCACAACCCGCAGGGAGGAAGGCTACACCTTC. Its protein is CASSFSTTRREEGYTF.

J is TRBJ2-7 and V is TRBV6-6; D ambiguous. Trimming pared 4 bases from V and 3 bases from J, leaving 16 bases between. The CDR3 has 15 residues. The V gene's germline CDR1 is MNHNY and CDR2 SVGAGI (reference sequence). The CDR3 sequence is CASSSTDLQNYEQYF. The CDR3 DNA follows: TGTGCCAGCAGTTCCACAGACCTTCAGAACTACGAGCAGTACTTC.

The V gene is TRBV5-1, the J gene TRBJ2-2; TRBD2 aligns across 10 bases. V lost 4 bases and J lost 4; bases outside the gene matches: 16. Looked up from germline, CDR1 is SGHRS and CDR2 is YFSETQ. This CDR3 spans 19 amino acids. In nucleotides, the CDR3 is TGCGCCAGCAGCCCTTCCGGAGTAGCGGGAGGATCACGCACCGGGGAGCTGTTTTTT. It translates to CASSPSGVAGGSRTGELFF. Full variable domain (rest looked up from reference TRBV5-1 and TRBJ2-2): KAGVTQTPRYLIKTRGQQVTLSCSPISGHRSVSWYQQTPGQGLQFLFEYFSETQRNKGNFPGRFSGRQFSNSRSEMNVSTLELGDSALYLCASSPSGVAGGSRTGELFFGEGSRLTVL.

This clone appeared a single time. V usage is TRBV28 and J usage is TRBJ2-7; TRBD2 matches 8 bases. Trimming removed 2 bases from V and 0 bases from J; junction bases left unmatched: 9. Germline V lookup: CDR1 MDHEN, CDR2 SYDVKM. This CDR3 contains 17 residues. The CDR3 bases are TGTGCCAGCAGTTTAGCTTTAGCGGGAACCTCCTCCTACGAGCAGTACTTC. This translates into CASSLALAGTSSYEQYF.

This clone was found once. V and J are TRBV27 and TRBJ1-1; maybe TRBD1 (5 bases). CDR1 and CDR2 (germline): MNHEY, SMNVEV (reference sequence). The CDR3 is 14 amino acids. V was pared by 5 bases and J by 4 bases, with 14 bases between. The CDR3 sequence is CASSPSLGGTEAFF. The DNA for the CDR3 is TGTGCCAGCAGTCCTAGCCTGGGGGGCACTGAAGCTTTCTTT.

The rearrangement uses TRBV27 and TRBJ2-7; D call uncertain. The V gene lost 4 bases and the J gene lost 2 bases, with 12 bases spanning the gap. The CDR3 runs 14 residues. Germline V gene data show CDR1 as MNHEY and CDR2 as SMNVEV (reference sequence). The CDR3 protein is CASSSPLRPYEQYF. CDR3 in DNA: TGTGCCAGCAGTTCCCCCTTGAGGCCCTACGAGCAGTACTTC.

The rearrangement uses TRBV2 and TRBJ1-2, with D perhaps matching TRBD1 (6 bases). V lost 8 bases, J lost 2 bases, and 9 bases lay in between. Germline V gene data show CDR1 as SNHLY and CDR2 as FYNNEI. This CDR3 is 12 amino acids long. CDR3 sequence: CASSGANYGYTF. The DNA for the CDR3 is TGTGCCAGCTCAGGGGCAAACTATGGCTACACCTTC.

The V gene is TRBV7-2, the J gene TRBJ2-2; TRBD2 is a possible D gene (6 bases). Trimming took 1 base from V and 2 from J, leaving 8 bases between them. The CDR3 has 15 residues. Germline V CDR1 and CDR2: SGHTA, FQGNSA. The CDR3 loop is CASSLGGTNTGELFF. For the CDR3, the DNA is TGTGCCAGCAGCTTAGGGGGGACTAACACCGGGGAGCTGTTTTTT.

The rearrangement joins TRBV13 to TRBJ2-1, with TRBD2 matching over 11 bases. After removal of 4 bases from V and 7 bases from J, the junction contained 9 bases not matched to a gene. This CDR3 spans 16 amino acids. Per the germline V gene, CDR1 is PRHDT and CDR2 is FYEKMQ (reference sequence). As DNA, the CDR3 is TGTGCCAGCAGCTCCTTTACTAGCGGGAGCACTAATGAGCAGTTCTTC. Encoded protein: CASSSFTSGSTNEQFF.

This sequence joins TRBV18 and TRBJ1-1, with 8 bases identical to TRBD1. The CDR3 consists of 14 residues. The V gene's germline CDR1 is KGHSH and CDR2 LQKENI. Germline trimming cut 5 bases from V and 4 bases from J; bases unmatched to any gene: 6. For the CDR3, the DNA is TGTGCCAGCTCATCCGCAGGGGGCCCCACTGAAGCTTTCTTT. This sequence encodes CASSSAGGPTEAFF.

The chain carries TRBV27 and TRBJ1-5; 7 positions match TRBD1. The CDR3 covers 18 residues. Trimming took 5 bases from V and 0 from J; bases not matched to a gene: 13. Looked up from germline, CDR1 is MNHEY and CDR2 is SMNVEV (reference sequence). CDR3 loop: CASSPHRGTVPSNQPQHF. Written as DNA, the CDR3 is TGTGCCAGCAGTCCCCACAGGGGAACCGTCCCTAGCAATCAGCCCCAGCATTTT.

The chain has TRBV5-1 and TRBJ1-1; D is perhaps TRBD1 (5 bases). This CDR3 is built from 15 residues. Deletions cut 0 bases from V and 2 bases from J, with 11 bases between. CDR1 is SGHRS and CDR2 is YFSETQ in the germline V gene. The CDR3 is CASSLVWGGNTEAFF. As DNA, the CDR3 is TGCGCCAGCAGCTTGGTTTGGGGGGGAAACACTGAAGCTTTCTTT.

The chain is built from TRBV7-6 and TRBJ2-6, with unresolved D. The CDR3 has 17 residues. Germline V gene lookup returns CDR1 SGHVS and CDR2 FNYEAQ. V lost 1 base to trimming and J lost 0 bases, with 10 bases between them. The chain's CDR3 is CASSLVGTPSGANVLTF. CDR3 sequence (DNA): TGTGCCAGCAGCTTAGTCGGCACTCCCTCTGGGGCCAACGTCCTGACTTTC.